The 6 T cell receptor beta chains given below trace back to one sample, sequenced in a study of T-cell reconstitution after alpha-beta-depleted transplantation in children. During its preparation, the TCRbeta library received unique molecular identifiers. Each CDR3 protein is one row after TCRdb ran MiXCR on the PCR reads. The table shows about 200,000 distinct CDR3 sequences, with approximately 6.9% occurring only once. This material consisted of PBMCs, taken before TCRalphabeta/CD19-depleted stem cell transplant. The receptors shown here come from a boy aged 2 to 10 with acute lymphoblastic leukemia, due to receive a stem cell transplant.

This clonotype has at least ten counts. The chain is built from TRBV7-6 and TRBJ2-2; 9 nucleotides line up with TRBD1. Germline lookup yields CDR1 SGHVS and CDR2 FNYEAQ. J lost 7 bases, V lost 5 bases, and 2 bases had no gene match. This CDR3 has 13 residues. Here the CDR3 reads CASSVDRGGELFF. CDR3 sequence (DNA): TGTGCCAGCAGCGTGGACAGGGGCGGGGAGCTGTTTTTT.

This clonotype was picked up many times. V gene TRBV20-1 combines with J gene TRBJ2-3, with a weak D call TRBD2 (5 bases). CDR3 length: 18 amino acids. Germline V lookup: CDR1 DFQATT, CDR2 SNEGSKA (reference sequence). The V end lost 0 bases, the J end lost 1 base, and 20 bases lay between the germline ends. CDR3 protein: CSARDQKLGNGGTDTQYF. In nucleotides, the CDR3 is TGCAGTGCTAGAGATCAAAAGTTGGGGAACGGGGGCACAGATACGCAGTATTTT.

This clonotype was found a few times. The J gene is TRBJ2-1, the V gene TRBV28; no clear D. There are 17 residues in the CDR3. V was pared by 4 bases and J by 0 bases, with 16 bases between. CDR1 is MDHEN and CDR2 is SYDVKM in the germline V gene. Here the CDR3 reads CASSSRVGWSSYNEQFF. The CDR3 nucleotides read TGTGCCAGCAGTTCCCGGGTGGGGTGGAGCTCCTACAATGAGCAGTTCTTC.

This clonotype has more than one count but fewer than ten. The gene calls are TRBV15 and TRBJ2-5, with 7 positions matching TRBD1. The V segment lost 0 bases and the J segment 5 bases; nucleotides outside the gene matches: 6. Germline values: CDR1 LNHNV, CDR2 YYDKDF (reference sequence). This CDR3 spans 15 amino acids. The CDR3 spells CATSRDLGTVETQYF. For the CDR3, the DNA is TGTGCCACCAGCAGAGACCTAGGGACAGTGGAGACCCAGTACTTC. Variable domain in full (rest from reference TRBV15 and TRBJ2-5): DAMVIQNPRYQVTQFGKPVTLSCSQTLNHNVMYWYQQKSSQAPKLLFHYYDKDFNNEADTPDNFQSRRPNTSFCFLDIRSPGLGDTAMYLCATSRDLGTVETQYFGPGTRLLVL.

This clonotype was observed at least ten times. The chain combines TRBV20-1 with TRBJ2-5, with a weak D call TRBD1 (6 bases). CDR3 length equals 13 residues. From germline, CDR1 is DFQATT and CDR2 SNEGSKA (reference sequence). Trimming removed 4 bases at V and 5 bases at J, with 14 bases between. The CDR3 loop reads CSATQGLSETQYF. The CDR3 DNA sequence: TGCAGTGCTACACAGGGTCTCAGCGAGACCCAGTACTTC.

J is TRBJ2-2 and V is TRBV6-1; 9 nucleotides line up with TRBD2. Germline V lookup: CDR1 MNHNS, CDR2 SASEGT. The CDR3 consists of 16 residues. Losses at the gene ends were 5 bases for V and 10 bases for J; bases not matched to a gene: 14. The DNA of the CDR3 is TGTGCCAGCAGTAGCACACGACTAGCGGTTAAGGAGGAGCTGTTTTTT. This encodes CASSSTRLAVKEELFF.